A single sample is the source of the 23 T cell receptor beta chains below, sequenced in a study of tumor-infiltrating lymphocytes in oesophageal squamous cell carcinoma. TCRdb reanalysed the PCR reads using MiXCR and keeps one entry per CDR3 protein. The sample consists of approximately 9,400 distinct CDR3 sequences, roughly 60% of them appearing once. The sequenced sample was esophageal tumor tissue. The receptors derive from a female donor with esophageal squamous cell carcinoma.

This clonotype is deemed medium-sized. Given a much more abundant clone one base away, this may be a read error. The chain uses TRBV7-3 and TRBJ2-5, with 7 bases matching TRBD2. Germline loops: CDR1 SGHTA, CDR2 FQGTGA. The CDR3 is made up of 15 amino acids. Losses at the gene ends were 0 bases for V and 11 bases for J; bases not matched to a gene: 12. The CDR3 DNA reads TGTGCCAGCAGCTTAACCTCCCCTAGCGGCAATGAGCAGTACTTC. Translating it yields CASSLTSPSGNEQYF.

This clonotype came up a few times. The chain links TRBV7-2 to TRBJ2-1; D unclear. Trimming removed 1 base from V and 9 bases from J, with 10 bases in between. The CDR3 extends over 13 amino acids. CDR1 SGHTA and CDR2 FQGNSA come from the germline V gene. The CDR3 region is CASSLDQMGEQFF. CDR3 sequence (DNA): TGTGCCAGCAGCTTAGACCAGATGGGTGAGCAGTTCTTC.

V gene TRBV12-3 or TRBV12-4 combines with J gene TRBJ2-1; perhaps D is TRBD1 or TRBD2 (5 bases each). CDR3 length: 16 residues. Between the trimmed V and J ends, which lost 6 bases and 1 base, there was a span of 16 bases. The DNA of the CDR3 is TGTGCCAGCAGCTCGACAGTTTCGGGATCCTACAATGAGCAGTTCTTC. It encodes CASSSTVSGSYNEQFF.

The chain links TRBV28 to TRBJ1-5; D remains unclear. The CDR3 loop spans 12 amino acids. Trimming took 6 bases from V and 3 from J, leaving 6 bases between them. The germline V gene has CDR1 MDHEN and CDR2 SYDVKM. CDR3 nucleotides: TGTGCCAGCAGCCAATACAATCAGCCCCAGCATTTT. Protein: CASSQYNQPQHF.

The chain is built from TRBV7-8 and TRBJ1-2; 12 bases line up with TRBD1. CDR3 length: 19 residues. V lost 2 bases and J lost 0; bases outside the gene matches: 10. Per germline, CDR1 SGHVS and CDR2 FQNEAQ. CDR3 DNA: TGTGCCAGCAGCTTATTAGCTGGGACAGGGGGCCGAGCTAACTATGGCTACACCTTC. Translation: CASSLLAGTGGRANYGYTF.

This clonotype was recorded only once. This chain uses TRBV12-3 or TRBV12-4 with TRBJ2-6; TRBD1 matches at 8 bases. The DNA end lines up better with TRBJ2-1; the J call may be wrong. CDR3 length: 15 residues. CDR3 residues: CASSPRQGSYNEQFF. As DNA, the CDR3 is TGTGCCAGCAGTCCTCGACAGGGGTCCTACAATGAGCAGTTCTTC.

The chain has TRBV12-3 or TRBV12-4 and TRBJ2-3, with D perhaps TRBD1 (5 bases). The J call may be incorrect, as the DNA end agrees better with TRBJ1-6. The CDR3 spans 16 residues. This CDR3 is CASSRVGGSNNSPLHF. In DNA, the CDR3 is TGTGCCAGCAGCCGAGTGGGGGGAAGCAATAATTCACCCCTCCACTTT.

The sample holds one count of this clonotype. The missing conserved phenylalanine or tryptophan at the end of this CDR3 makes a read error likely. The chain carries TRBV7-2 and TRBJ2-1; 7 nucleotides match TRBD2. Trimming at V came to 7 bases and at J to 4 bases, leaving 7 bases not matched to a gene. CDR1 and CDR2 from the germline V gene are SGHTA and FQGNSA. The CDR3 is 14 residues long. CDR3 sequence reads: CASIEGGPYNEQFL. CDR3 DNA: TGTGCCAGCATCGAGGGAGGGCCGTACAATGAGCAGTTCTTA.

This rearrangement joins TRBV12-3 or TRBV12-4 to TRBJ2-3; no clear D gene. The closer fit of TRBJ2-1 to the DNA end suggests the J call may be wrong. This CDR3 region has 12 residues. CDR3 sequence reads: CASSLWLREQFF. CDR3 bases: TGTGCCAGCAGTTTGTGGTTAAGGGAGCAGTTCTTC.

This chain uses TRBV7-2 with TRBJ2-5; 10 bases are shared with TRBD2. The CDR3 is made up of 15 amino acids. Per the germline V gene, CDR1 is SGHTA and CDR2 is FQGNSA. Trimming removed 2 bases from V and 5 bases from J; junction bases left unmatched: 5. The CDR3 loop reads CASSLWTSGGETQYF. For the CDR3, the DNA is TGTGCCAGCAGCTTATGGACTAGCGGTGGCGAGACCCAGTACTTC.

This clonotype was observed a few times. The chain has TRBV5-3 and TRBJ2-3; D possibly corresponds to TRBD1 (5 bases). Being an ORF, TRBV5-3 has a function that is uncertain. This CDR3 comprises 20 residues. Trimming cost V 1 base and J 6 bases, with 30 bases left between them. CDR3 residues: CARSLRGLVRSARPEDTQYF. The CDR3 DNA reads as TGTGCCAGAAGCTTGAGGGGCCTAGTTAGGTCAGCAAGGCCGGAGGATACGCAGTATTTT.

The V and J genes are TRBV7-3 and TRBJ2-7, with 13 bases that match TRBD2. With 2 bases clipped from V and 7 bases from J, the junction kept 11 bases outside the gene matches. CDR3 length equals 17 residues. CDR1 is SGHTA and CDR2 is FQGTGA in the germline V gene. CDR3 DNA: TGTGCCAGCAGCTTATCCTGGACTAGCGGGGGACACAATGAGCAGTACTTC. It specifies CASSLSWTSGGHNEQYF.

The V and J genes are TRBV6-1 and TRBJ2-7; 9 bases agree with TRBD1. The J call may be faulty, since TRBJ2-5 better matches the DNA end. Germline assignment: CDR1 MNHNS and CDR2 SASEGT. There are 14 residues in the CDR3. The CDR3 protein is CASNSGTGFWTQYF. CDR3 DNA sequence: TGTGCCAGCAATTCCGGGACAGGGTTCTGGACCCAGTACTTC.

This chain links TRBV28 with TRBJ1-1; D is unresolved. The CDR3 contains 14 residues. Germline assignment: CDR1 MDHEN and CDR2 SYDVKM. V was clipped by 6 bases and J by 8 bases, with 19 bases between them. The CDR3 DNA sequence: TGTGCCAGCAGACTTCCTGGGGAGGCAATAGAAGCTTTCTTT. Its translation is CASRLPGEAIEAFF.

In its sample, this clonotype was seen a few times. The chain is built from TRBV7-2 and TRBJ2-1, with 9 positions matching TRBD1. Germline loops: CDR1 SGHTA, CDR2 FQGNSA. Germline trimming cut 1 base from V and 5 bases from J; bases unmatched to any gene: 9. The CDR3 loop spans 17 amino acids. CDR3: CASSLVVGQGRDNEQFF. CDR3 sequence (DNA): TGTGCCAGCAGCTTAGTGGTGGGACAGGGTCGGGACAATGAGCAGTTCTTC.

The rearrangement joins TRBV24-1 to TRBJ2-5, with D possibly TRBD1 on 7 matching bases. The DNA end favors TRBJ2-1, so the J call may be wrong. This CDR3 comprises 15 residues. Per germline, CDR1 KGHDR and CDR2 SFDVKD. The CDR3 here is CATSAGDSTLNEQFF. CDR3 DNA: TGTGCCACCAGTGCGGGGGACAGTACCCTAAATGAGCAGTTCTTC.

This clonotype was counted at least ten times. The chain joins TRBV7-6 to TRBJ2-1; tentative D call: TRBD2 (6 bases). V was pared by 3 bases and J by 0 bases, with 12 bases between. The CDR3 covers 16 residues. CDR1 and CDR2 (germline): SGHVS, FNYEAQ. DNA of the CDR3: TGTGCCAGCAGCTTTTTAACGGGAGACTCCTACAATGAGCAGTTCTTC. Translated, it gives CASSFLTGDSYNEQFF.

With respect to this clonotype: One end of the junction varies from germline; a read error may be responsible. The chain joins TRBV7-3 to TRBJ2-5; D gene unclear. The CDR3 runs to 13 residues. Per the germline V gene, CDR1 is SGHTA and CDR2 is FQGTGA. CDR3 protein: CASSLTIQETQYF. Written as DNA, the CDR3 is TGTGCCAGCAGCCTAACTATTCAAGAGACCCAGTACTTC.

The chain has TRBV7-8 and TRBJ2-7; 7 bases map to TRBD1. The J call may be faulty, since TRBJ2-4 better matches the DNA end. This CDR3 comprises 16 residues. Germline values: CDR1 SGHVS, CDR2 FQNEAQ. CDR3 sequence reads: CASSLATGFAKNIQYF. CDR3 nucleotides: TGTGCCAGCAGCTTAGCGACAGGGTTCGCCAAAAACATTCAGTACTTC.

V and J are TRBV7-2 and TRBJ2-1, with 7 bases that match TRBD1. The last part of the DNA fits TRBJ2-7 better; the J call may be wrong. The CDR3 is 15 residues long. CDR1 and CDR2 from the germline V gene are SGHTA and FQGNSA. The CDR3 is CASSRGKGANSWQYF. As DNA, the CDR3 is TGTGCCAGCAGCCGCGGAAAGGGGGCAAATTCCTGGCAGTACTTC.

The V and J genes are TRBV12-3 or TRBV12-4 and TRBJ2-3; D remains unclear. The CDR3 length is 15 residues. V lost 6 bases and J 5 bases, leaving 18 bases between the germline ends. As DNA, the CDR3 is TGTGCCAGCAGAGCCGCCCTTTCCAAGGGAGATACGCAGTATTTT. It specifies CASRAALSKGDTQYF.

The genes are TRBV28 and TRBJ2-3; 7 nucleotides agree with TRBD1. The CDR3 has 19 amino acids. V shed 4 bases and J 0 bases; nucleotides not matched to a gene: 16. Germline lookup yields CDR1 MDHEN and CDR2 SYDVKM. The CDR3 coding sequence is TGTGCCAGCAGTTCAGAGTCATCTTACCGGGACAGAAGCACAGATACGCAGTATTTT. Its translation is CASSSESSYRDRSTDTQYF.

Only a few counts were recorded for this clonotype. The chain carries TRBV7-2 and TRBJ2-1; 7 bases align to TRBD2. The CDR3 extends over 15 amino acids. Germline trimming cut 3 bases from V and 1 base from J; bases unmatched to any gene: 3. Looked up from germline, CDR1 is SGHTA and CDR2 is FQGNSA. This chain's CDR3 is CASSFSSGSYNEQFF. The CDR3 nucleotides read TGTGCCAGCAGCTTTAGTAGCGGGTCCTACAATGAGCAGTTCTTC.